A selection of T cell receptor beta chains follows, all from one sample in a study of T cells after yellow fever vaccination. Using its own MiXCR run on the 5' RACE reads, TCRdb lists one record per CDR3 protein. The table has about 320,000 distinct CDR3 sequences, roughly an eighth seen once. The sequenced sample was CD4+ T cells sorted from PBMCs, obtained 15 days after the yellow fever booster vaccination. All receptors derive from a man in his late teens or twenties who received the YFV17D yellow fever vaccine. The CDR3 runs from the conserved cysteine through the conserved F or W. The order of the fields is J gene, D gene, clone size, V gene, CDR3 DNA, CDR3 protein. A D gene is named only where the DNA matches it firmly. The listing skips clone size in some rows; elsewhere it reads once, few, many or a size class.

J: TRBJ2-3
D: TRBD2
size: few
V: TRBV11-2
DNA: TGTGCCAGCAGCTTTTTAGCGGGGGGTTTTGGCACAGATACGCAGTATTTT
CDR3: CASSFLAGGFGTDTQYF

J: TRBJ2-5
D: NA
size: NA
V: TRBV7-3
DNA: TGTGCCAGCAGCTCCTCTAGCGCAGAGACCCAGTACTTC
CDR3: CASSSSSAETQYF

J: TRBJ1-6
D: NA
size: NA
V: TRBV7-2
DNA: TGTGCCAGCAGCCCTGGGGGCAGGGCAGAACCCCTCCACTTT
CDR3: CASSPGGRAEPLHF

J: TRBJ1-1
D: TRBD1
size: many
V: TRBV3-1
DNA: TGTGCCAGCAGCCAAGTGAGACAGGGTACCCCTGAAGCTTTCTTT
CDR3: CASSQVRQGTPEAFF

J: TRBJ2-3
D: NA
size: few
V: TRBV5-1
DNA: TGCGCCAGCAGCTTGCAAGGACAGAGCACAGATACGCAGTATTTT
CDR3: CASSLQGQSTDTQYF

J: TRBJ1-1
D: NA
size: few
V: TRBV12-3/TRBV12-4
DNA: TGTGCCAGCAGTCCCTCGGTTGGAGCTTTCTTT
CDR3: CASSPSVGAFF

J: TRBJ2-3
D: NA
size: few
V: TRBV7-2
DNA: TGTGCCAGCAGCGCGGCCCCCGCGGGGGCCAGCACAGATACGCAGTATTTT
CDR3: CASSAAPAGASTDTQYF

J: TRBJ2-5
D: NA
size: NA
V: TRBV10-3
DNA: TGTGCCATCAGTGAGGCCACACAACTCGGAGAGACCCAGTACTTC
CDR3: CAISEATQLGETQYF

J: TRBJ1-4
D: NA
size: few
V: TRBV2
DNA: TGTGCCAGCCGGTTCAACGAAAAACTGTTTTTT
CDR3: CASRFNEKLFF

J: TRBJ2-5
D: TRBD1
size: NA
V: TRBV5-1
DNA: TGCGCCAGCAGCGCCGGGACAGGGGTTGGAGAGACCCAGTACTTC
CDR3: CASSAGTGVGETQYF

J: TRBJ2-7
D: NA
size: once
V: TRBV6-1
DNA: TGTGCCAGCCCTAGAGGGGCCAACTCCTACGAGCAGTACTTC
CDR3: CASPRGANSYEQYF

J: TRBJ2-2
D: NA
size: NA
V: TRBV7-6
DNA: TGTGCCAGCAGCCCCAGACAGGCCACGAACACCGGGGAGCTGTTTTTT
CDR3: CASSPRQATNTGELFF

J: TRBJ2-3
D: NA
size: few
V: TRBV7-9
DNA: TGTGCCAGCAGCTTAGTTCCGGCAGATACGCAGTATTTT
CDR3: CASSLVPADTQYF

J: TRBJ2-7
D: NA
size: NA
V: TRBV4-3
DNA: TGCGCCAGCAGCCAAGCTTTCGGGGAACCCTACGAGCAGTACTTC
CDR3: CASSQAFGEPYEQYF

J: TRBJ2-7
D: NA
size: NA
V: TRBV9
DNA: TGTGCCAGCAGCGTTGCAGGGACGGGCTCCTACGAGCAGTACTTC
CDR3: CASSVAGTGSYEQYF

J: TRBJ2-1
D: TRBD2
size: many
V: TRBV12-3/TRBV12-4
DNA: TGTGCCAGCAGGCTGACTAGCGGGGGAATAAGGCAGTTCTTC
CDR3: CASRLTSGGIRQFF

J: TRBJ1-1
D: NA
size: few
V: TRBV18
DNA: TGTGCCAGTAAGGCGGACAGCCAGAACACTGAAGCTTTCTTT
CDR3: CASKADSQNTEAFF

J: TRBJ1-2
D: NA
size: few
V: TRBV7-2
DNA: TGTGCCAGCAGCTTAGGCCCCCACTATGGCTACACCTTC
CDR3: CASSLGPHYGYTF

J: TRBJ2-1
D: NA
size: many
V: TRBV5-6
DNA: TGTGCCAGCAGCTTGTGGGGGGGGCCGGTTGAGCAGTTCTTC
CDR3: CASSLWGGPVEQFF

J: TRBJ1-1
D: NA
size: NA
V: TRBV28
DNA: TGTGCCAGCAGTTTAATCTCAGGGTCGGTCACTGAAGCTTTCTTT
CDR3: CASSLISGSVTEAFF

J: TRBJ2-4
D: TRBD1
size: few
V: TRBV6-5
DNA: TGTGCCAGCAGTTCCGGACAGGGACTAGCCAAAAACATTCAGTACTTC
CDR3: CASSSGQGLAKNIQYF

J: TRBJ2-5
D: NA
size: NA
V: TRBV5-4
DNA: TGTGCCAGCAGCCTCAGCGGGCTTGAGACCCAGTACTTC
CDR3: CASSLSGLETQYF

J: TRBJ2-1
D: NA
size: once
V: TRBV2
DNA: TGTGCCAGCGGCGTGGGGCAGGCCAACAATGAGCAGTTCTTC
CDR3: CASGVGQANNEQFF

J: TRBJ1-2
D: NA
size: NA
V: TRBV15
DNA: TGTGCCACCAGCAGGGAGACAGCCCACTATGGCTACACCTTC
CDR3: CATSRETAHYGYTF

J: TRBJ2-3
D: TRBD2
size: NA
V: TRBV11-2
DNA: TGTGCCAGCAGCAATATCCAAGCGGGAACGCAGTATTTT
CDR3: CASSNIQAGTQYF

J: TRBJ2-2
D: NA
size: few
V: TRBV5-1
DNA: TGCGCCAGCAGCTTGGAACCGGCAGTTTTGACCGGGGAGCTGTTTTTT
CDR3: CASSLEPAVLTGELFF

J: TRBJ1-5
D: NA
size: NA
V: TRBV20-1
DNA: TGCAGTGCTAGGGACAACAGCAATCAGCCCCAGCATTTT
CDR3: CSARDNSNQPQHF

J: TRBJ2-1
D: TRBD1
size: NA
V: TRBV24-1
DNA: TGTGCCACCAGTGATTTGCCCGGACAGGAGGTGAATGAGCAGTTCTTC
CDR3: CATSDLPGQEVNEQFF

J: TRBJ1-2
D: TRBD1
size: NA
V: TRBV24-1
DNA: TGTGCCACCAGTGATTCCCGGACAGGGGCGGGCTATGGCTACACCTTC
CDR3: CATSDSRTGAGYGYTF

J: TRBJ2-7
D: TRBD2
size: few
V: TRBV6-6
DNA: TGTGCCAGCTCCACGTACGGGGGGTCCTACGAGCAGTACTTC
CDR3: CASSTYGGSYEQYF

J: TRBJ2-7
D: NA
size: NA
V: TRBV20-1
DNA: TGCAGTGCCAGGACAGTCTCCTACGAGCAGTACTTC
CDR3: CSARTVSYEQYF

J: TRBJ2-7
D: NA
size: NA
V: TRBV9
DNA: TGTGCCAGCAGCGCGGATTCCTACGAGCAGTACTTC
CDR3: CASSADSYEQYF

J: TRBJ2-7
D: TRBD1
size: NA
V: TRBV11-2
DNA: TGTGCCAGCAGCGGGCACAGGGGGCGTCGGATCTACGAGCAGTACTTC
CDR3: CASSGHRGRRIYEQYF

J: TRBJ2-7
D: TRBD1
size: few
V: TRBV10-3
DNA: TGTGCCACCCACGGCACAGGGGCCCCCTACGAGCAGTACTTC
CDR3: CATHGTGAPYEQYF

J: TRBJ1-1
D: TRBD1
size: NA
V: TRBV18
DNA: TGTGCCAGCTCGTCCGGACAGGGTGGTGATATGAACACTGAAGCTTTCTTT
CDR3: CASSSGQGGDMNTEAFF

J: TRBJ2-2
D: TRBD1
size: NA
V: TRBV5-1
DNA: TGCGCCAGCAGCGCGCGACAGGGTGCGAACACCGGGGAGCTGTTTTTT
CDR3: CASSARQGANTGELFF

J: TRBJ1-1
D: NA
size: NA
V: TRBV9
DNA: TGTGCCAGCAGCTCGACCGACAGGGAAGCTTTCTTT
CDR3: CASSSTDREAFF

J: TRBJ1-1
D: NA
size: NA
V: TRBV9
DNA: TGTGCCAGCAGCGTGGCAGGGACGGCCACTGAAGCTTTCTTT
CDR3: CASSVAGTATEAFF

J: TRBJ2-7
D: NA
size: NA
V: TRBV6-1
DNA: TGTGCCAGCAGCGAGGTTTATTACGAGCAGTACTTC
CDR3: CASSEVYYEQYF

J: TRBJ2-3
D: TRBD2
size: few
V: TRBV12-3/TRBV12-4
DNA: TGTGCCAGCAGTTTAAATAGCGGGGGGGCCACAGATACGCAGTATTTT
CDR3: CASSLNSGGATDTQYF

J: TRBJ1-5
D: TRBD1
size: NA
V: TRBV7-9
DNA: TGTGCCAGCAGCTTAGGGACAGGGATCTTTCAGCCCCAGCATTTT
CDR3: CASSLGTGIFQPQHF

J: TRBJ2-1
D: TRBD2
size: NA
V: TRBV20-1
DNA: TGCAGTGCTAGAGCCCCTAGCGGGTTGACCTACAATGAGCAGTTCTTC
CDR3: CSARAPSGLTYNEQFF

J: TRBJ2-1
D: TRBD2
size: few
V: TRBV5-4
DNA: TGTGCCAGCAGCCGACCTAGCGGGGGGGCCTACAATGAGCAGTTCTTC
CDR3: CASSRPSGGAYNEQFF

J: TRBJ1-2
D: NA
size: NA
V: TRBV5-1
DNA: TGCGCCAGCAGCGAGGAGTATCAAACAAACTATGGCTACACCTTC
CDR3: CASSEEYQTNYGYTF

J: TRBJ1-2
D: NA
size: few
V: TRBV29-1
DNA: TGCAGCGTTTTCCCATCCAAGGCTAACTATGGCTACACCTTC
CDR3: CSVFPSKANYGYTF

J: TRBJ2-4
D: NA
size: many
V: TRBV7-8
DNA: TGTGCCAGCAGCTTAGGAGGGATGTGGGCCAAAAACATTCAGTACTTC
CDR3: CASSLGGMWAKNIQYF

J: TRBJ1-5
D: NA
size: NA
V: TRBV20-1
DNA: TGCAGTGCTACGGACAGCAATCAGCCCCAGCATTTT
CDR3: CSATDSNQPQHF

J: TRBJ2-7
D: NA
size: many
V: TRBV18
DNA: TGTGCCAGCAGCCCGGGATCCTACGAGCAGTACTTC
CDR3: CASSPGSYEQYF

J: TRBJ2-2
D: TRBD1
size: NA
V: TRBV5-1
DNA: TGCGCCAGCAGACTGACAGGGACCGGGGAGCTGTTTTTT
CDR3: CASRLTGTGELFF

J: TRBJ2-6
D: NA
size: NA
V: TRBV20-1
DNA: TGCAGTGCTAGGGGGGACCTTTCTGGGGCCAACGTCCTGACTTTC
CDR3: CSARGDLSGANVLTF

J: TRBJ2-5
D: NA
size: few
V: TRBV20-1
DNA: TGCAGTGCCACGGGGGATCAAGAGACCCAGTACTTC
CDR3: CSATGDQETQYF

J: TRBJ1-2
D: NA
size: few
V: TRBV15
DNA: TGTGCCACCAGCAGAGCGGCGAACGGGCTCGGTGGCTACACCTTC
CDR3: CATSRAANGLGGYTF

J: TRBJ1-1
D: NA
size: many
V: TRBV7-8
DNA: TGTGCCAGCAGCTTCATGAACACTGAAGCTTTCTTT
CDR3: CASSFMNTEAFF

J: TRBJ1-2
D: NA
size: NA
V: TRBV6-6
DNA: TGTGCCAGCAGCGCCCCGTTGAGCTACACCTTC
CDR3: CASSAPLSYTF

J: TRBJ2-3
D: TRBD1
size: few
V: TRBV28
DNA: TGTGCCAGCTTAGGGACAGGGAGAGCAGATACGCAGTATTTT
CDR3: CASLGTGRADTQYF

J: TRBJ2-7
D: NA
size: many
V: TRBV9
DNA: TGTGCCAGCAGCGTATCCCCCAGGGCCACCGAGCAGTACTTC
CDR3: CASSVSPRATEQYF

J: TRBJ2-6
D: NA
size: NA
V: TRBV6-5
DNA: TGTGCCAGCAGTTACTCGAGCTCAGGGGCCAACGTCCTGACTTTC
CDR3: CASSYSSSGANVLTF

J: TRBJ2-3
D: NA
size: NA
V: TRBV11-3
DNA: TGTGCCAGCAGCCCGGGGGGCATGGGAACAGATACGCAGTATTTT
CDR3: CASSPGGMGTDTQYF

J: TRBJ1-1
D: NA
size: few
V: TRBV20-1
DNA: TGCAGTGCTAGGCGGGTCGGGGCAGCGGACACTGAAGCTTTCTTT
CDR3: CSARRVGAADTEAFF

J: TRBJ2-5
D: NA
size: few
V: TRBV29-1
DNA: TGCAGCGTTGTGCTGCAAGAGACCCAGTACTTC
CDR3: CSVVLQETQYF